This T cell receptor (beta chain) was found in a study of cytomegalovirus exposure and HLA in healthy donors. Whole-study results and caveats: A later examination showed that TCR association rates differed by HLA locus, with DRB1 most and HLA-C fewest.

The study ran its PCR with 60 Vbeta and 13 Jbeta primers. The table came from immunoSEQ multiplex PCR; TCRdb's copy has only in-frame clones and leaves some out. Among 60,000 to 95,000 clones listed, approximately 81% were seen once. About this clone itself: The antigen is not known.

This TCR was sampled from a woman in her forties in good health and CMV-seropositive. Sequenced material: PBMCs.

The CDR3 here is CASKGQGLQEQYF. The CDR3 region has the DNA TGTGCCAGTAAAGGACAGGGGCTTCAAGAGCAGTACTTC. V gene TRBV19 combines with J gene TRBJ2-7; 9 nucleotides line up with TRBD1. V shed 7 bases and J 7 bases; nucleotides not matched to a gene: 8. This CDR3 is built from 13 residues. The V gene's germline CDR1 is LNHDA and CDR2 SQIVND (reference sequence).